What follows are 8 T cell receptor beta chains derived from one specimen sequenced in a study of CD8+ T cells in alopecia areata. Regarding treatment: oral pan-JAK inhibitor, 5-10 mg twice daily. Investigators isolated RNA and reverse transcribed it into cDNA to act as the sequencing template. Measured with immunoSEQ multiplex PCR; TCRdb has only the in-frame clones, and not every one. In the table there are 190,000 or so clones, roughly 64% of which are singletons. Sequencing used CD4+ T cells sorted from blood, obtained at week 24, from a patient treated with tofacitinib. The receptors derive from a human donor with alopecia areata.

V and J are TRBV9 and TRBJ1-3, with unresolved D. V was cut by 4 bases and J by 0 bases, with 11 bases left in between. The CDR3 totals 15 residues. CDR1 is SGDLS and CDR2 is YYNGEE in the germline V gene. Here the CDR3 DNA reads TGTGCCAGCAGCCCAAAGATAAGCTCTGGAAACACCATATATTTT. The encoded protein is CASSPKISSGNTIYF.

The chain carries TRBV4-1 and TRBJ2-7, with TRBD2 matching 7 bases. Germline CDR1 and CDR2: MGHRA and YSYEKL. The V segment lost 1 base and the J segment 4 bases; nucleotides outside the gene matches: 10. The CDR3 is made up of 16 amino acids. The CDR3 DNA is TGCGCCAGCAGCCAAGGGAAAGCGGGATCGGGGTACGAGCAGTACTTC. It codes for CASSQGKAGSGYEQYF.

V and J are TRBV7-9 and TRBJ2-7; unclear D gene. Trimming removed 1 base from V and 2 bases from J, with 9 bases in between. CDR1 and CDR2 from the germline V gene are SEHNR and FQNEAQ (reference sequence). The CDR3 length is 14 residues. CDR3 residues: CASSLEGRPYEQYF. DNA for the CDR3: TGTGCCAGCAGCTTAGAGGGCAGACCCTACGAGCAGTACTTC. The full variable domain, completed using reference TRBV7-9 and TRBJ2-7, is DTGVSQNPRHKITKRGQNVTFRCDPISEHNRLYWYRQTLGQGPEFLTYFQNEAQLEKSRLLSDRFSAERPKGSFSTLEIQRTEQGDSAMYLCASSLEGRPYEQYFGPGTRLTVT.

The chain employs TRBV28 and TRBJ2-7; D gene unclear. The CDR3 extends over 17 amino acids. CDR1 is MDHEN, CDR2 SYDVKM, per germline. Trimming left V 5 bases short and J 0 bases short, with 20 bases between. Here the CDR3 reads CASSPWAYRSSSYEQYF. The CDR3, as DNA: TGTGCCAGCAGTCCCTGGGCCTACAGATCCAGCTCCTACGAGCAGTACTTC.

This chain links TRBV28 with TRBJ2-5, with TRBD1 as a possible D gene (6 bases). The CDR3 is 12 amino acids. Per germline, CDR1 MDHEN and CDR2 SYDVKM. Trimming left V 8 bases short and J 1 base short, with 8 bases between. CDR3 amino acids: CASRQAQETQYF. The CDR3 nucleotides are TGTGCCAGCCGACAGGCCCAAGAGACCCAGTACTTC. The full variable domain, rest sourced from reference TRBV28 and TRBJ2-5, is DVKVTQSSRYLVKRTGEKVFLECVQDMDHENMFWYRQDPGLGLRLIYFSYDVKMKEKGDIPEGYSVSREKKERFSLILESASTNQTSMYLCASRQAQETQYFGPGTRLLVL.

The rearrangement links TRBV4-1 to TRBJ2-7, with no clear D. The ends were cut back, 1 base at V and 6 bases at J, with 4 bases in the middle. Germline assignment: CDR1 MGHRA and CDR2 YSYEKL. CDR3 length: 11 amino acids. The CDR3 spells CASSQGREQYF. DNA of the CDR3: TGCGCCAGCAGCCAAGGACGCGAGCAGTACTTC.

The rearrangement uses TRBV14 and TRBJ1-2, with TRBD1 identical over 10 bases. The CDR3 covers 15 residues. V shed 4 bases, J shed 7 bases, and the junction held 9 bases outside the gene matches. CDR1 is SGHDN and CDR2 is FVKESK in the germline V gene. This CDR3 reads CASSLSGTGEGGYTF. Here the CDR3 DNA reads TGTGCCAGCAGCCTCTCCGGGACAGGGGAGGGTGGCTACACCTTC.

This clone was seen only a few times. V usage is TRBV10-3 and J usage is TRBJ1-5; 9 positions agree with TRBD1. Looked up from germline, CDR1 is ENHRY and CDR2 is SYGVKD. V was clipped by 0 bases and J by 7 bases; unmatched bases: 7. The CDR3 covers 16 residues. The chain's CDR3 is CAISESRTGDRQPQHF. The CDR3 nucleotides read TGTGCCATCAGTGAGTCTCGGACAGGGGATCGCCAGCCCCAGCATTTT.